The rows below give T cell receptor beta chains drawn from one sample of a study of T cell responses to AZD1222 COVID-19 vaccine. TCRdb's table, derived via immunoSEQ multiplex PCR, lists solely in-frame clones and lacks some. The sample carries about 140,000 clones, roughly 90% recorded once. The material sequenced was peripheral blood, taken on day 0 of AZD1222 vaccination. The receptors derive from an adult in good health. Each CDR3 is given with its conserved first and last residue. D genes are given only for firm matches. Rows may omit the clone size; those that give it use once, few, many or a size class.

d_gene	v_gene	abundance	j_gene	CDR3nt	CDR3aa
.	TRBV15	few	TRBJ1-3	TGTGCCACCAGCAGAGATACCGGGGGCGGCACCATATATTTT	CATSRDTGGGTIYF
.	TRBV6-5	.	TRBJ1-2	TGTGCCAGCAGTTACTCGAAATCGGGCTACACCTTC	CASSYSKSGYTF
.	TRBV5-6	.	TRBJ1-2	TGTGCCAGCAGCTTGGGACGTTATAACTATGGCTACACCTTC	CASSLGRYNYGYTF
.	TRBV27	once	TRBJ1-1	TGTGCCAGCAGTTTTCCCGGGGCTGAAGCTTTCTTT	CASSFPGAEAFF
.	TRBV6-5	.	TRBJ1-2	TGTGCCAGCGGCAGGGCCTATGGCTACACCTTC	CASGRAYGYTF
.	TRBV4-2	.	TRBJ1-6	TGTGCCAGCAGCCAGGGTCAGGCTTCCGATAATTCACCCCTCCACTTT	CASSQGQASDNSPLHF
TRBD2	TRBV7-2	.	TRBJ2-6	TGTGCCAGCAGCTTAGAACAGCGGGAGGGCCCTGGGGCCAACGTCCTGACTTTC	CASSLEQREGPGANVLTF
TRBD2	TRBV7-2	.	TRBJ2-7	TGTGCCAGCAGCTTACATTTTGGACTAGCGCGATCCTACGAGCAGTACTTC	CASSLHFGLARSYEQYF
.	TRBV5-1	.	TRBJ1-2	TGCGCCAGCAGCCCAGTTCAGGCCGCCGGCTATGGCTACACCTTC	CASSPVQAAGYGYTF
TRBD2	TRBV6-4	.	TRBJ2-1	TGTGCCAGCAGTGACTCGAGGGTGGCGGGGGAGTCCTACAATGAGCAGTTCTTC	CASSDSRVAGESYNEQFF
.	TRBV19	.	TRBJ2-6	TGTGCCAGTAGTATAGGGAGGGCTGGGGCCAACGTCCTGACTTTC	CASSIGRAGANVLTF
.	TRBV28	.	TRBJ1-4	TGTGCCAGCATCCCACGGGGAGCAGGAAAACTGTTTTTT	CASIPRGAGKLFF
.	TRBV29-1	.	TRBJ1-1	TGCAGCGCTAACAACGACGTGAACACTGAAGCTTTCTTT	CSANNDVNTEAFF
.	TRBV7-9	.	TRBJ1-1	TGTGCCGGAGAGGGACAAATGAACACTGAAGCTTTCTTT	CAGEGQMNTEAFF
TRBD2	TRBV15	.	TRBJ2-2	TGTGCCACCAGCAGAGATTTCACTAGCGGGAAAGGGGGCACCGGGGAGCTGTTTTTT	CATSRDFTSGKGGTGELFF
TRBD1	TRBV6-4	.	TRBJ1-1	TGTGCCAGCAGTGAGGGGACAGGGAGAGGGAACACTGAAGCTTTCTTT	CASSEGTGRGNTEAFF
TRBD1	TRBV15	.	TRBJ2-7	TGTGCCACCAGCAGAGGGGACAGGGGTGTCGAGCAGTACTTC	CATSRGDRGVEQYF
.	TRBV2	once	TRBJ2-1	TGTGCCAGCAGGGAAGGGCCTCAGGAGCACAATGAGCAGTTCTTC	CASREGPQEHNEQFF
.	TRBV5-1	.	TRBJ1-1	TGCGCCAGCACCCTGGGGGGGCCGAGCACTGAAGCTTTCTTT	CASTLGGPSTEAFF
.	TRBV6-5	once	TRBJ2-5	TGTGCCAGCAGAGGGGGAGCGGGTAGGGAGACCCAGTACTTC	CASRGGAGRETQYF
.	TRBV6-2/TRBV6-3	.	TRBJ2-7	TGTGCCAGCAGTTACTCGACGAACGAGCAGTACTTC	CASSYSTNEQYF
TRBD2	TRBV4-1	.	TRBJ2-1	TGCGCCAGCAGCCAAGCAAGGGGACTAGCGGGGGGGCCCAGCTACAATGAGCAGTTCTTC	CASSQARGLAGGPSYNEQFF
TRBD1	TRBV5-1	.	TRBJ2-1	TGCGCCAGCAGCTTGGTTTCCGGGACAGGGGATAATGAGCAGTTCTTC	CASSLVSGTGDNEQFF
.	TRBV29-1	.	TRBJ2-1	TGCAGCGTTGGAGGGAGGCCCGGAGTCGAGCAGTTCTTC	CSVGGRPGVEQFF
.	TRBV21-1	.	TRBJ2-7	TGTGCCAGCAGCAAAGCGGAGGGGGACTATAACTACGAGCAGTACTTC	CASSKAEGDYNYEQYF
.	TRBV19	.	TRBJ1-6	TGTGCCAGTAGTCTGACGGATACCTATAATTCACCCCTCCACTTT	CASSLTDTYNSPLHF
TRBD2	TRBV5-1	.	TRBJ2-2	TGCGCCAGCAGCGGACCTCGAAGGACTAGCGGGGGGGCGAGGAACACCGGGGAGCTGTTTTTT	CASSGPRRTSGGARNTGELFF
.	TRBV5-1	.	TRBJ1-3	TGCGCCAGCAGCTTCGGGGACTCTGGAAACACCATATATTTT	CASSFGDSGNTIYF
TRBD1	TRBV29-1	.	TRBJ1-5	TGCAGCGTGGGGACAGGGGGCAATCAGCCCCAGCATTTT	CSVGTGGNQPQHF
.	TRBV5-6	once	TRBJ1-1	TGTGCCAGCAGGGAAGATTGGGGGGCTGAAGCTTTCTTT	CASREDWGAEAFF
.	TRBV4-2	.	TRBJ1-2	TGTGCCAGCAGCCAGGGACTCGGCCCATACTATGGCTACACCTTC	CASSQGLGPYYGYTF
TRBD2	TRBV25-1	.	TRBJ2-1	TGTGCCAGCAGGAAAGCGGGGGGGCAGTACAATGAGCAGTTCTTC	CASRKAGGQYNEQFF